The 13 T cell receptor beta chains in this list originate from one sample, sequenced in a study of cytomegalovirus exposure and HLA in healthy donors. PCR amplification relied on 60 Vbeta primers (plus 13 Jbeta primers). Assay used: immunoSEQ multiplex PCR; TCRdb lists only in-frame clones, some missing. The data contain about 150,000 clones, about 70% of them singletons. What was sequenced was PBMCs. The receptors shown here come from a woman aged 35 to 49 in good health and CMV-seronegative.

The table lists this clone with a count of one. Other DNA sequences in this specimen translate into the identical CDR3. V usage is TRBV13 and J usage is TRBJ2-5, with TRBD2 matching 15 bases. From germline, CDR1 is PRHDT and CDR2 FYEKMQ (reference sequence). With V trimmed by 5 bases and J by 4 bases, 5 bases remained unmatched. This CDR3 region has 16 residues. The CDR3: CASSARTSGRGETQYF. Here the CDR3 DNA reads TGTGCCAGCAGCGCCAGGACTAGCGGGAGGGGAGAGACCCAGTACTTC. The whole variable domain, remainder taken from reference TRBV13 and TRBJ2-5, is AAGVIQSPRHLIKEKRETATLKCYPIPRHDTVYWYQQGPGQDPQFLISFYEKMQSDKGSIPDRFSAQQFSDYHSELNMSSLELGDSALYFCASSARTSGRGETQYFGPGTRLLVL.

The CDR3 protein is CASSHKDWAETQYF. The CDR3 DNA follows: TGTGCCAGCAGCCACAAGGACTGGGCGGAGACCCAGTACTTC. The V gene is TRBV14, the J gene TRBJ2-5, with D tentatively TRBD2 (5 bases). Between the trimmed V and J ends, which lost 3 bases and 5 bases, there was a span of 13 bases. The V gene's germline CDR1 is SGHDN and CDR2 FVKESK. The CDR3 sequence is 14 residues long.

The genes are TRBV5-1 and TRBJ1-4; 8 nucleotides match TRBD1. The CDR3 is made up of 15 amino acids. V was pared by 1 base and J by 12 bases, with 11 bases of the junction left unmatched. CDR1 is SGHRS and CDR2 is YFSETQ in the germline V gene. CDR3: CASSLSAGQGRELFF. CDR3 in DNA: TGCGCCAGCAGCTTGTCCGCCGGACAGGGTAGAGAACTGTTTTTT.

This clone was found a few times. CDR3 in amino acids: CASSPTERRTEAFF. The DNA of the CDR3 is TGTGCCAGCAGTCCGACAGAACGTCGGACTGAAGCTTTCTTT. The rearrangement joins TRBV6-5 to TRBJ1-1, with D perhaps TRBD1 (5 bases). The length of the CDR3 is 14 residues. Trimming shortened V by 5 bases and J by 5 bases, and 15 bases separated the two germline ends. Germline loops: CDR1 MNHEY, CDR2 SVGAGI.

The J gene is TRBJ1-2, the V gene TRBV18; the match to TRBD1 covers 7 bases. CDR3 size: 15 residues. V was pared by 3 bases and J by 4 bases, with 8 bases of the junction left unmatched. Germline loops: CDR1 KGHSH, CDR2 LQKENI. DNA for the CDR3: TGTGCCAGCTCACCCAGGACAGGCGAGTCCTATGGCTACACCTTC. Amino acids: CASSPRTGESYGYTF.

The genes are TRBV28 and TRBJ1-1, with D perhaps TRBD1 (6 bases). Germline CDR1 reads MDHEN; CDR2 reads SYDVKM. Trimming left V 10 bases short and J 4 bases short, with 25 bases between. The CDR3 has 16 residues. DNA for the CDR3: TGTGCCATCCAAGGGCCTGATGACAGGCGAGGCACTGAAGCTTTCTTT. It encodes CAIQGPDDRRGTEAFF.

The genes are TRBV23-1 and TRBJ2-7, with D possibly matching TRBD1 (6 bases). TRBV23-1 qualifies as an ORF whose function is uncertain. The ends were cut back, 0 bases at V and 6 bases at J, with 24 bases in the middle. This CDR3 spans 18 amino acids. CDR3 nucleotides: TGCGCCAGCAGTCAATCGCTCGGGCTGTGGGGGCGAAGGGGCGAGCAGTACTTC. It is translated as CASSQSLGLWGRRGEQYF.

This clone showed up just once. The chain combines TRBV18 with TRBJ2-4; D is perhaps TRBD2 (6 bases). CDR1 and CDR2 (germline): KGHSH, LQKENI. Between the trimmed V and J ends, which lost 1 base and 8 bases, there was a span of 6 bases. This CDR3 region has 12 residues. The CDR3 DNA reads TGTGCCAGCTCACCACGCGGGGACATTCAGTACTTC. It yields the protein CASSPRGDIQYF.

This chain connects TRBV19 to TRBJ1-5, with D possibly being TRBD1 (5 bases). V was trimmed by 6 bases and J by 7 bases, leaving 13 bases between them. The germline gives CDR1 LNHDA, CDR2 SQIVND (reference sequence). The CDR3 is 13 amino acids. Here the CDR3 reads CASRDGGRQPQHF. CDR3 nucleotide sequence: TGTGCCAGTAGGGACGGGGGTAGGCAGCCCCAGCATTTT.

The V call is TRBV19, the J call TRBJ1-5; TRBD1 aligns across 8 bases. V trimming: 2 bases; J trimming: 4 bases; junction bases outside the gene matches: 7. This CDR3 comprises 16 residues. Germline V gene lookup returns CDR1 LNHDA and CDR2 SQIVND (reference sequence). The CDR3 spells CASSIPSGQGNQPQHF. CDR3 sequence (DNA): TGTGCCAGTAGTATACCCTCCGGACAGGGTAATCAGCCCCAGCATTTT.

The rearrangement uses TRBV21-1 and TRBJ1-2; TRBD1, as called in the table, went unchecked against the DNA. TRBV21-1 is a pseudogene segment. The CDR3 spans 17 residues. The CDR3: CASSCRDSTTPIYGYTF. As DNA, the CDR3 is TGTGCCAGCAGCTGTAGGGACAGCACCACACCGATTTATGGCTACACCTTC.

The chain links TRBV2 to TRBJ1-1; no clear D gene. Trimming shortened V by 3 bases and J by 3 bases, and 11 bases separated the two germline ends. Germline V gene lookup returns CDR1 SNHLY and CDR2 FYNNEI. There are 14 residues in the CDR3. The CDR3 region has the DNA TGTGCCAGCAGTGACCCGGGGTGGGACACTGAAGCTTTCTTT. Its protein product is CASSDPGWDTEAFF. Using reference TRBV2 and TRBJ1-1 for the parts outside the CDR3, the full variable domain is EPEVTQTPSHQVTQMGQEVILRCVPISNHLYFYWYRQILGQKVEFLVSFYNNEISEKSEIFDDQFSVERPDGSNFTLKIRSTKLEDSAMYFCASSDPGWDTEAFFGQGTRLTVV.

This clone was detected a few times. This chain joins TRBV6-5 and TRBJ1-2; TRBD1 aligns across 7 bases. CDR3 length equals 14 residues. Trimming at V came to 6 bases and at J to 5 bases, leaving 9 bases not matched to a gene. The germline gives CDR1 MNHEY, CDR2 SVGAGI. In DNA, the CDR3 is TGTGCCAGCAGCCCGGACAGGCCGTTGTATGGCTACACCTTC. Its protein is CASSPDRPLYGYTF.